These T cell receptor beta chains were read from a single sample in a study of blood T cell repertoires in COVID-19. Clones were read by immunoSEQ multiplex PCR, and TCRdb kept only the in-frame ones, dropping some. The sample consists of 72,000 or so clones, about 85% of them appearing once. Sequenced input: peripheral blood. These receptors came from a woman of 80 years or more with active or convalescent COVID-19. Both conserved end residues are part of each CDR3. The order of the fields is CDR3 protein, CDR3 DNA, D gene, J gene, V gene, clone size. A D gene is named only where the DNA matches it firmly. Clone sizes are given selectively: once, few, many, or a class where the clone is expanded.

CASSFDSGYGYTF,TGTGCCAGCAGTTTCGACAGTGGCTATGGCTACACCTTC,.,TRBJ1-2,TRBV12-3/TRBV12-4,.
CAISELQGASGNTIYF,TGTGCCATCAGTGAGCTACAGGGGGCTTCTGGAAACACCATATATTTT,TRBD1,TRBJ1-3,TRBV10-3,few
CARTPRGKGDTGELFF,TGTGCCAGGACGCCCAGGGGGAAGGGAGACACCGGGGAGCTGTTTTTT,TRBD1,TRBJ2-2,TRBV7-9,.
CASSFRRGTGGTDTQYF,TGCGCCAGCAGCTTCCGCCGGGGGACAGGGGGTACAGATACGCAGTATTTT,TRBD1,TRBJ2-3,TRBV5-1,.
CAISVPDRGAEAFF,TGTGCCATCAGTGTTCCGGACAGGGGCGCTGAAGCTTTCTTT,TRBD1,TRBJ1-1,TRBV10-3,.
CASSSRTGGDTEAFF,TGTGCCAGCAGTTCTCGGACAGGAGGAGACACTGAAGCTTTCTTT,TRBD1,TRBJ1-1,TRBV6-5,.
CASSLAGWRRGSYNEQFF,TGTGCCAGCAGCTTAGCCGGGTGGCGGAGAGGGTCCTACAATGAGCAGTTCTTC,.,TRBJ2-1,TRBV7-2,.
CASSLGRGRDGGYTF,TGTGCCAGCAGCTTAGGGCGGGGCAGGGATGGAGGCTACACCTTC,.,TRBJ1-2,TRBV7-2,.
CAWSGTGIEAFF,TGTGCCTGGAGTGGTACAGGGATCGAAGCTTTCTTT,.,TRBJ1-1,TRBV30,.
CATSKPTGRNTDTQYF,TGTGCCACCAGCAAACCGACAGGGCGGAACACAGATACGCAGTATTTT,TRBD1,TRBJ2-3,TRBV19,.
CASSGQGTLNSPLHF,TGTGCCAGCAGTGGACAGGGGACATTAAATTCACCCCTCCACTTT,TRBD1,TRBJ1-6,TRBV5-5,.
CASSLVGGDLTRSTDEQFF,TGTGCCAGCAGCTTAGTAGGGGGAGACTTAACCCGTTCTACGGATGAGCAGTTCTTC,.,TRBJ2-1,TRBV7-8,.
CASSTGLDGYTF,TGCGCCAGTTCGACAGGGTTGGATGGCTACACCTTC,TRBD1,TRBJ1-2,TRBV5-1,.
CASSLFTGTLDEGYTF,TGCGCCAGCAGCTTATTCACCGGGACACTGGATGAGGGCTACACCTTC,.,TRBJ1-2,TRBV5-1,.
CASSPQVTEAFF,TGTGCCAGCAGCCCACAGGTGACTGAAGCTTTCTTT,.,TRBJ1-1,TRBV7-2,.
CASSFVGPPYGYTF,TGTGCCAGCAGCTTCGTGGGGCCCCCCTATGGCTACACCTTC,.,TRBJ1-2,TRBV7-9,.
CASSPGDYNEQFF,TGTGCCAGCAGCCCGGGGGACTACAATGAGCAGTTCTTC,.,TRBJ2-1,TRBV14,.
CASRRGERSPLHF,TGTGCCAGCAGACGCGGCGAGCGTTCACCCCTCCACTTT,.,TRBJ1-6,TRBV12-3/TRBV12-4,.
CASSPGLDSYNSPLHF,TGCGCCAGCAGCCCGGGACTAGACTCCTATAATTCACCCCTCCACTTT,.,TRBJ1-6,TRBV5-1,.
CASSQGGAQHF,TGCGCCAGCAGCCAAGGGGGGGCCCAGCATTTT,.,TRBJ1-5,TRBV4-1,.
CASSYMFGQGVSNTEAFF,TGTGCCAGCAGTTATATGTTTGGACAGGGTGTGTCGAACACTGAAGCTTTCTTT,TRBD1,TRBJ1-1,TRBV6-2/TRBV6-3,.
CASSEWTDTDTQYF,TGTGCCAGCAGTGAATGGACAGACACAGATACGCAGTATTTT,.,TRBJ2-3,TRBV25-1,few
CASSSPGGPTKNIQYF,TGTGCCAGCAGCTCCCCCGGGGGGCCAACCAAAAACATTCAGTACTTC,.,TRBJ2-4,TRBV7-9,.
CATSLRGTYEQYF,TGTGCCACCAGCCTTAGGGGAACCTACGAGCAGTACTTC,.,TRBJ2-7,TRBV15,few
CASSLVGTGGGYTF,TGTGCCAGCAGCCTTGTAGGGACAGGGGGTGGCTACACCTTC,TRBD1,TRBJ1-2,TRBV5-6,.
CASSLVGSAADTQYF,TGTGCCAGCAGCTTAGTGGGCTCTGCAGCAGATACGCAGTATTTT,.,TRBJ2-3,TRBV7-2,.
CASSAEIGDRVSPLHF,TGTGCCAGCAGCGCGGAGATAGGGGACAGGGTATCACCCCTCCACTTT,TRBD1,TRBJ1-6,TRBV9,.
CASRTLRGSSTDTQYF,TGTGCCAGCAGAACCCTTAGGGGTTCTAGCACAGATACGCAGTATTTT,.,TRBJ2-3,TRBV28,.
CASTRVGANTEAFF,TGTGCCAGCACTCGCGTTGGGGCCAACACTGAAGCTTTCTTT,.,TRBJ1-1,TRBV6-5,.
CASGRDRGHYGYTF,TGTGCTAGTGGCCGAGACAGGGGGCACTATGGCTACACCTTC,TRBD1,TRBJ1-2,TRBV12-5,.
CASSPYGRDRGRGTNEQFF,TGTGCCAGCAGCCCCTACGGCCGGGACAGGGGGCGAGGGACAAATGAGCAGTTCTTC,TRBD1,TRBJ2-1,TRBV11-3,few
CASRLDRGRQEQYF,TGCGCCAGCAGACTGGACAGGGGGCGACAGGAGCAGTACTTC,TRBD1,TRBJ2-7,TRBV5-1,few
CASNPTGPTEAFF,TGTGCCAGCAACCCGACAGGACCCACTGAAGCTTTCTTT,.,TRBJ1-1,TRBV6-2/TRBV6-3,.
CASSPTPGTGGFETQYF,TGTGCCAGCAGTCCAACGCCCGGGACAGGGGGTTTTGAGACCCAGTACTTC,TRBD1,TRBJ2-5,TRBV7-9,few
CASSLTGTRNTEAFF,TGTGCCAGCAGCTTGACAGGGACAAGGAACACTGAAGCTTTCTTT,TRBD1,TRBJ1-1,TRBV11-2,once
CASSLGTEAFF,TGTGCCAGTAGTCTAGGGACAGAAGCTTTCTTT,.,TRBJ1-1,TRBV19,.
CASTAGHPSNEKLFF,TGTGCCAGTACCGCCGGACATCCCTCTAATGAAAAACTGTTTTTT,.,TRBJ1-4,TRBV19,.
CASSFIPARETQYF,TGTGCCAGCAGCTTCATCCCTGCCCGGGAGACCCAGTACTTC,.,TRBJ2-5,TRBV5-5,.
CARAPQGGTNEKLFF,TGTGCCCGAGCCCCACAGGGAGGGACTAATGAAAAACTGTTTTTT,.,TRBJ1-4,TRBV2,.
CASSLVGGAGAKNIQYF,TGTGCCAGCAGCTTAGTGGGGGGAGCGGGAGCCAAAAACATTCAGTACTTC,.,TRBJ2-4,TRBV7-2,once
CASRAGTVNQPQHF,TGTGCCAGCAGAGCCGGGACAGTCAATCAGCCCCAGCATTTT,TRBD1,TRBJ1-5,TRBV28,.
CAWSVEGAGGAFF,TGTGCCTGGAGTGTAGAGGGGGCGGGGGGAGCTTTCTTT,TRBD1,TRBJ1-1,TRBV30,once